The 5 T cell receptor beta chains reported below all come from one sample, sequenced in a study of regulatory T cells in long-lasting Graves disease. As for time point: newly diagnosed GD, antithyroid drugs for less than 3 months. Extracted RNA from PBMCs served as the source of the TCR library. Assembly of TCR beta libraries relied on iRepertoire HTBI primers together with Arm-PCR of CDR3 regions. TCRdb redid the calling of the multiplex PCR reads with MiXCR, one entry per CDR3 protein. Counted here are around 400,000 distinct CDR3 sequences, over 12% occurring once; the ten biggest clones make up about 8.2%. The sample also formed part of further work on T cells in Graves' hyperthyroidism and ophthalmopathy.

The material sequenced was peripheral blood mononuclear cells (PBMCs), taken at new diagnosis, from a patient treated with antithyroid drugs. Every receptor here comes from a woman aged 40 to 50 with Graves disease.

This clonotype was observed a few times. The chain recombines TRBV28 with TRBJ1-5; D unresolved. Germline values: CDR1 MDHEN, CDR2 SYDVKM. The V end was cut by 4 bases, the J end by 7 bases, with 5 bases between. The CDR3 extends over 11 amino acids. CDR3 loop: CASSSRQPQHF. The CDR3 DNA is TGTGCCAGCAGTTCCAGGCAGCCCCAGCATTTT.

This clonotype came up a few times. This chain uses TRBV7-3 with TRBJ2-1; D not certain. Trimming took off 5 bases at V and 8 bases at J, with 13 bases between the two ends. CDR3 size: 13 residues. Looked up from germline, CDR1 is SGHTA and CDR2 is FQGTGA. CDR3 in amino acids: CASSLKNGDEQFF. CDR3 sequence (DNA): TGTGCCAGCAGCCTGAAGAACGGCGATGAGCAGTTCTTC.

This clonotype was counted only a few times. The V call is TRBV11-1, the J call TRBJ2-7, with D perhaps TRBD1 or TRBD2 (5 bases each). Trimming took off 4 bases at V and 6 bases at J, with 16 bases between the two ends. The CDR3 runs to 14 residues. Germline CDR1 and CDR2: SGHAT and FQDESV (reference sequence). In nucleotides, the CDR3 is TGTGCCAGCAGCTCCTACAGAGGGGTGGGCGAGCAGTACTTC. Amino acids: CASSSYRGVGEQYF.

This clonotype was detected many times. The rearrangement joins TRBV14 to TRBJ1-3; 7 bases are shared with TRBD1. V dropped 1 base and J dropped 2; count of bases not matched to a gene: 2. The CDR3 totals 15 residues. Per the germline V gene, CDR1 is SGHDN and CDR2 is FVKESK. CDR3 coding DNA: TGTGCCAGCAGCCAAGTGGGGACAGCTGGAAACACCATATATTTT. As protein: CASSQVGTAGNTIYF.

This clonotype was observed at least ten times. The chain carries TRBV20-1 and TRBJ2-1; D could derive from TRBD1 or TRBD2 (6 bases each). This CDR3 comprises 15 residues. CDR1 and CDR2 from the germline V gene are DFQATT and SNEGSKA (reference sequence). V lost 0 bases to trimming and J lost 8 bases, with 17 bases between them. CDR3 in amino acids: CSARDDVFGGYEQFF. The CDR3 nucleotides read TGCAGTGCTAGAGATGATGTTTTCGGGGGCTATGAGCAGTTCTTC.